Presented here are 30 T cell receptor beta chains from one specimen sequenced in a study of T cells in Graves' hyperthyroidism and ophthalmopathy. Amplification yielded TCR beta CDR3 regions, with RNA transcripts as the source. RT-PCR in the first round (using the HTBI primer set) targeted the TCR CDR3. TCRdb recomputed calls from the multiplex PCR reads with MiXCR, one row per CDR3 protein. Of fewer than 850,000 distinct CDR3 sequences listed, 15% to 20% are singletons. The sequenced sample consisted of blood. Source of these receptors: a man aged 50-59 years with Graves' hyperthyroidism.

This clonotype was picked up many times. V is TRBV18 and J is TRBJ2-7; a possible D gene is TRBD2 (5 bases). The CDR3 contains 13 residues. Per germline, CDR1 KGHSH and CDR2 LQKENI. With 6 bases removed from V and 0 bases from J, the gap between germline ends came to 9 bases. DNA of the CDR3: TGTGCCAGCTCGCCGACTACCTCCTACGAGCAGTACTTC. Translated: CASSPTTSYEQYF.

This clonotype occurred once. CDR3 coding DNA: TGCAGCGTTGAAACCGGGCGGTACGAGCAGTACTTC. It yields the protein CSVETGRYEQYF. This sequence joins TRBV29-1 and TRBJ2-7; D ambiguous. Trimming shortened V by 2 bases and J by 4 bases, and 9 bases separated the two germline ends. This CDR3 has 12 amino acids. Germline CDR1 is SQVTM and CDR2 is ANQGSEA.

Ten or more counts support this clonotype. The chain carries TRBV5-1 and TRBJ2-1; D uncertain. Trimming stripped 0 bases from V and 8 bases from J, with 3 bases between. Germline loops: CDR1 SGHRS, CDR2 YFSETQ. The CDR3 sequence is 11 residues long. The CDR3 protein is CASSLEHEQFF. The CDR3 DNA is TGCGCCAGCAGCTTGGAGCATGAGCAGTTCTTC.

V and J are TRBV4-1 and TRBJ2-7; 7 bases map to TRBD1. Per germline, CDR1 MGHRA and CDR2 YSYEKL. The CDR3 extends over 15 amino acids. The V gene end was trimmed by 1 base and the J gene end by 6 bases; junction bases not matched to a gene: 9. The chain's CDR3 is CASSQGETGWIEQYF. For the CDR3, the DNA is TGCGCCAGCAGCCAAGGAGAGACAGGGTGGATCGAGCAGTACTTC.

About this clonotype itself: This may be a read error, as it is one base from a much larger clone. CDR3 amino acids: CATAGGVNEQFF. CDR3 nucleotides: TGTGCCACGGCTGGGGGAGTCAATGAGCAGTTCTTC. The rearrangement uses TRBV12-3 or TRBV12-4 and TRBJ2-1; the D call may be TRBD1 or TRBD2 (5 bases each). The CDR3 is 12 residues long. Trimming stripped 10 bases from V and 6 bases from J, with 13 bases between.

This clonotype was observed at least ten times. The chain couples TRBV5-1 to TRBJ2-3; 13 bases map to TRBD2. J was trimmed by 4 bases and V by 3 bases; bases with no gene match: 2. Germline V gives CDR1 SGHRS, CDR2 YFSETQ. This CDR3 comprises 15 residues. The CDR3 protein is CASSWTSGGADTQYF. The DNA of the CDR3 is TGCGCCAGCAGCTGGACTAGCGGGGGCGCAGATACGCAGTATTTT.

The genes are TRBV27 and TRBJ2-7; TRBD1 agrees at 7 bases. The germline V gene has CDR1 MNHEY and CDR2 SMNVEV (reference sequence). This CDR3 has 15 amino acids. V lost 3 bases and J lost 1; bases outside the gene matches: 6. The chain's CDR3 is CASSFFQGESYEQYF. CDR3 nucleotide sequence: TGTGCCAGCAGTTTTTTCCAGGGGGAATCCTACGAGCAGTACTTC.

In this sample, this clonotype turned up many times. The chain recombines TRBV7-3 with TRBJ2-2, with D uncertain. Trimming stripped 3 bases from V and 1 base from J, with 6 bases between. CDR1 SGHTA and CDR2 FQGTGA come from the germline V gene. CDR3 length: 14 amino acids. The CDR3 DNA sequence: TGTGCCAGCAGCTTGGAAAGGAACACCGGGGAGCTGTTTTTT. It codes for CASSLERNTGELFF.

This clonotype showed up just a few times. CDR3 residues: CASSTAGTENEKLFF. CDR3 in DNA: TGTGCCAGCAGCACAGCCGGGACAGAGAATGAAAAACTGTTTTTT. This rearrangement joins TRBV5-6 to TRBJ1-4, with 7 nucleotides matching TRBD1. With 4 bases clipped from V and 5 bases from J, the junction kept 8 bases outside the gene matches. Germline CDR1 and CDR2: SGHDT and YYEEEE. The CDR3 has 15 amino acids.

This clonotype showed up just a few times. In nucleotides, the CDR3 is TGTGCCAGCAGCCGACAGGGATGGGACTATGGCTACACCTTC. Translating it yields CASSRQGWDYGYTF. The chain employs TRBV6-1 and TRBJ1-2; 7 bases are a match to TRBD1. Germline CDR1 reads MNHNS; CDR2 reads SASEGT. The CDR3 runs 14 residues. V was clipped by 6 bases and J by 3 bases; unmatched bases: 7.

This sequence joins TRBV20-1 and TRBJ1-5, with TRBD1 matching over 9 bases. The trim removed 5 bases at V and 2 bases at J, leaving 13 bases unmatched. The CDR3 consists of 17 residues. Germline lookup yields CDR1 DFQATT and CDR2 SNEGSKA (reference sequence). CDR3 region: CSALPGQGRSGNQPQHF. In DNA, the CDR3 is TGCAGTGCTCTTCCGGGACAGGGCCGGTCGGGCAATCAGCCCCAGCATTTT.

This clonotype came up many times. This chain uses TRBV5-6 with TRBJ2-1; D remains ambiguous. The CDR3 is 12 amino acids. V gave up 5 bases and J gave up 7 bases, with 10 bases separating them. Germline values: CDR1 SGHDT, CDR2 YYEEEE. The CDR3 bases are TGTGCCAGCAGGCGGTCTCTTAATGAGCAGTTCTTC. Encoded protein: CASRRSLNEQFF.

The chain carries TRBV13 and TRBJ2-7; 8 bases are shared with TRBD2. The V gene end was trimmed by 2 bases and the J gene end by 5 bases; junction bases not matched to a gene: 8. Per germline, CDR1 PRHDT and CDR2 FYEKMQ (reference sequence). The CDR3 consists of 15 residues. The CDR3 region is CASSLRREDIDEQYF. The CDR3 bases are TGTGCCAGCAGCTTACGGCGGGAGGATATCGACGAGCAGTACTTC.

The CDR3 sequence: CASNRAGVAGEQFF. The CDR3 DNA reads as TGTGCCAGCAATAGAGCGGGAGTTGCGGGTGAGCAGTTCTTC. The rearrangement links TRBV6-1 to TRBJ2-1; 8 nucleotides agree with TRBD2. The CDR3 sequence is 14 residues long. Germline V gene lookup returns CDR1 MNHNS and CDR2 SASEGT. J lost 9 bases, V lost 7 bases, and 11 bases had no gene match.

This clonotype was seen a few times. The chain has TRBV6-1 and TRBJ2-6; D unclear. CDR3 length: 16 residues. CDR1 is MNHNS and CDR2 is SASEGT in the germline V gene. The germline V and J ends were trimmed by 2 bases and 0 bases, with 8 bases remaining between them. CDR3 protein: CASSEMFTSGANVLTF. In DNA form, the CDR3 reads TGTGCCAGCAGTGAAATGTTCACCTCTGGGGCCAACGTCCTGACTTTC.

The chain couples TRBV7-9 to TRBJ1-2; D remains ambiguous. The CDR3 loop spans 14 amino acids. CDR1 is SEHNR, CDR2 FQNEAQ, per germline (reference sequence). V lost 0 bases, J lost 1 base, and 6 bases lay in between. CDR3 in amino acids: CASSLAASNYGYTF. Here the CDR3 DNA reads TGTGCCAGCAGCTTAGCTGCCAGTAACTATGGCTACACCTTC.

The chain couples TRBV2 to TRBJ1-1; the match to TRBD1 covers 8 bases. The CDR3 runs to 15 residues. CDR1 is SNHLY, CDR2 FYNNEI, per germline. The J segment lost 0 bases and the V segment lost 4 bases, leaving 4 bases of the junction unmatched. CDR3 nucleotides: TGTGCCAGCAGTGGGACAGGGTCCATGAACACTGAAGCTTTCTTT. Translating it yields CASSGTGSMNTEAFF.

The chain couples TRBV28 to TRBJ2-1; D unresolved. Looked up from germline, CDR1 is MDHEN and CDR2 is SYDVKM. Deletions cut 1 base from V and 10 bases from J, with 20 bases between. This CDR3 has 16 amino acids. The CDR3 reads CASSLSSGASPGEQFF. CDR3 nucleotides: TGTGCCAGCAGTTTATCGTCGGGTGCGTCACCCGGCGAGCAGTTCTTC.

J is TRBJ2-3 and V is TRBV24-1; maybe TRBD2 (6 bases). The CDR3 has 13 residues. The germline CDR1 and CDR2 sequences are KGHDR and SFDVKD. Trimming shortened V by 1 base and J by 5 bases, and 6 bases separated the two germline ends. The chain's CDR3 is CATSDLAGDTQYF. CDR3 nucleotides: TGTGCCACCAGTGATTTAGCGGGAGATACGCAGTATTTT.

Ten or more counts support this clonotype. The V and J genes are TRBV5-4 and TRBJ1-2; D is possibly TRBD1 (5 bases). V lost 3 bases and J 4 bases, leaving 10 bases between the germline ends. The CDR3 is 13 amino acids. The germline gives CDR1 SGHNT, CDR2 YYREEE (reference sequence). CDR3 sequence: CASSSQGGYGYTF. The CDR3 DNA reads TGTGCCAGCAGCTCCCAGGGCGGCTATGGCTACACCTTC. The variable domain in full, completed from reference TRBV5-4 and TRBJ1-2, reads ETGVTQSPTHLIKTRGQQVTLRCSSQSGHNTVSWYQQALGQGPQFIFQYYREEENGRGNFPPRFSGLQFPNYSSELNVNALELDDSALYLCASSSQGGYGYTFGSGTRLTVV.

This clonotype was observed at least ten times. The chain joins TRBV9 to TRBJ1-4; D uncertain. The V end was cut by 4 bases, the J end by 6 bases, with 13 bases between. The CDR3 totals 14 residues. The V gene's germline CDR1 is SGDLS and CDR2 YYNGEE. The DNA for the CDR3 is TGTGCCAGCAGCTTCCGGGGAGTGGATGAAAAACTGTTTTTT. This encodes CASSFRGVDEKLFF.

The V and J genes are TRBV27 and TRBJ1-5; possible D gene TRBD1, 5 bases. CDR3 length: 14 residues. Trimming cost V 5 bases and J 4 bases, with 12 bases left between them. CDR1 and CDR2 from the germline V gene are MNHEY and SMNVEV (reference sequence). The CDR3 here is CASSPSGLNQPQHF. CDR3 sequence (DNA): TGTGCCAGCAGTCCCTCAGGGTTAAATCAGCCCCAGCATTTT.

This clonotype occurred a few times. The chain carries TRBV2 and TRBJ2-4; no clear D. The CDR3 is 15 residues long. Trimming removed 1 base at V and 1 base at J, with 8 bases between. Germline CDR1 and CDR2: SNHLY and FYNNEI. CDR3 loop: CASSEGVQAKNIQYF. CDR3 coding DNA: TGTGCCAGCAGTGAAGGGGTCCAGGCCAAAAACATTCAGTACTTC.

The gene calls are TRBV15 and TRBJ1-1; D might be TRBD1 (5 bases). The CDR3 loop spans 14 amino acids. With 1 base removed from V and 2 bases from J, the gap between germline ends came to 8 bases. Germline CDR1 is LNHNV and CDR2 is YYDKDF (reference sequence). CDR3 protein: CATSRGGFNTEAFF. The CDR3 bases are TGTGCCACCAGCAGAGGGGGGTTCAACACTGAAGCTTTCTTT.

This clonotype was found many times. The chain employs TRBV30 and TRBJ2-5; TRBD2 is a possible D gene (5 bases). Trimming took 3 bases from V and 2 from J, leaving 19 bases between them. The CDR3 consists of 16 residues. CDR1 GTSNPN and CDR2 SVGIG come from the germline V gene (reference sequence). The CDR3 here is CAWSGGIGLTQETQYF. In DNA form, the CDR3 reads TGTGCCTGGAGCGGAGGTATTGGACTGACTCAAGAGACCCAGTACTTC.

In this sample, this clonotype turned up once. At one end, the junction sequence differs from germline, possibly due to a read error. This chain links TRBV3-1 with TRBJ1-3, with a weak D call TRBD1 (5 bases). Per the germline V gene, CDR1 is LGHDT and CDR2 is YNNKEL (reference sequence). The CDR3 length is 16 residues. Written as DNA, the CDR3 is TGTGCCAGCAGCCGTAATACAGGTTCCTCTGGAAACACCCTATATTTT. Its protein is CASSRNTGSSGNTLYF.

This clonotype was seen at least ten times. The chain is built from TRBV28 and TRBJ1-6; no reliable D call. CDR1 MDHEN and CDR2 SYDVKM come from the germline V gene. CDR3 length equals 14 residues. V lost 2 bases to trimming and J lost 6 bases, with 8 bases between them. DNA for the CDR3: TGTGCCAGCAGTTTAGAATTCCGTAATTCACCCCTCCACTTT. Its protein product is CASSLEFRNSPLHF.

The rearrangement joins TRBV12-3 or TRBV12-4 to TRBJ2-1; 8 nucleotides line up with TRBD2. Trimming at V came to 4 bases and at J to 5 bases, leaving 13 bases not matched to a gene. The length of the CDR3 is 17 residues. CDR3 sequence: CASSWQTLAGSDNEQFF. CDR3 DNA: TGTGCCAGCAGTTGGCAGACCCTAGCGGGTTCAGACAATGAGCAGTTCTTC.

As for this clonotype: A single base separates this from a much larger clone, so it may be a read error. The J gene is TRBJ1-1, the V gene TRBV20-1; D is perhaps TRBD1 (6 bases). The CDR3 has 12 residues. Germline-derived CDR1 and CDR2 are DFQATT and SNEGSKA (reference sequence). CDR3 coding DNA: TGCAGTGCTCCCCGGTGGGACACTGGAGCTTTCTTT. It translates to CSAPRWDTGAFF.

As concerns this clonotype: This may arise from a read error, as a much more abundant clone is one base away. This chain connects TRBV28 to TRBJ2-7, with TRBD1 identical over 7 bases. In germline, CDR1 is MDHEN, CDR2 SYDVKM. The CDR3 has 15 amino acids. J lost 2 bases, V lost 4 bases, and 8 bases had no gene match. The CDR3 loop is CASSSLNRGTYEQYF. The DNA of the CDR3 is TGTGCCAGCAGTTCACTGAACAGGGGTACCTACGAGCAGTACTTC.